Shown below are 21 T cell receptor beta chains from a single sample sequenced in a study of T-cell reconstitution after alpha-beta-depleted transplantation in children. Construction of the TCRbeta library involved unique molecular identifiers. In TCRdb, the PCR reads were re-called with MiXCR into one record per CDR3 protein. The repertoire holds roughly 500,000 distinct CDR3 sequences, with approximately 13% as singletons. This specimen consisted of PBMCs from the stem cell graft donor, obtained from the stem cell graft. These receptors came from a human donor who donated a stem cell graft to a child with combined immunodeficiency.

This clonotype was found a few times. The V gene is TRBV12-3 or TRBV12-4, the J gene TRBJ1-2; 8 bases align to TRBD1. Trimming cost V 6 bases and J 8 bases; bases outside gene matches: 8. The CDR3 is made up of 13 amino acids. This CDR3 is CASSSQGARGYTF. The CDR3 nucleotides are TGTGCCAGCAGCTCCCAGGGGGCGCGCGGCTACACCTTC.

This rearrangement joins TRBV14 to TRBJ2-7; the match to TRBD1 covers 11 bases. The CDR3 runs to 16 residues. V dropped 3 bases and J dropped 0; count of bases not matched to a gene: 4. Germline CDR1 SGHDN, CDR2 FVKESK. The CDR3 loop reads CASSHRDRGISYEQYF. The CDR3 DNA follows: TGTGCCAGCAGCCACCGGGACAGGGGGATCTCCTACGAGCAGTACTTC.

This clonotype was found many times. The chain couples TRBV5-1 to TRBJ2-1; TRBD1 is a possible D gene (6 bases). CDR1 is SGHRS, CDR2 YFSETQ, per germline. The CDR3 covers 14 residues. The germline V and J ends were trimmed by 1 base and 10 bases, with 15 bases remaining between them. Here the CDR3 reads CASSLMVDDREQFF. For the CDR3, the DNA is TGCGCCAGCAGCTTGATGGTAGATGACAGGGAGCAGTTCTTC.

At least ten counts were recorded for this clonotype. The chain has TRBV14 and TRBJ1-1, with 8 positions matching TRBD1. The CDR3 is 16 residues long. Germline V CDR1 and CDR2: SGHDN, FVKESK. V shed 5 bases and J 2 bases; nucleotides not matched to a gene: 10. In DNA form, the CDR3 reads TGTGCCAGCAGCGCCTACGGACAGGGAGGAAACACTGAAGCTTTCTTT. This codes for CASSAYGQGGNTEAFF.

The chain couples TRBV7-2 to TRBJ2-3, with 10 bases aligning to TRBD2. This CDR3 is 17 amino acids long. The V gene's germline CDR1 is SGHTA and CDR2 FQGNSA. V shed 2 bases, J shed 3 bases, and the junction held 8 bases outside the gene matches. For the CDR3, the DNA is TGTGCCAGCAGCTTAAAAGGGAGCGGGGGGGCGACAGATACGCAGTATTTT. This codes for CASSLKGSGGATDTQYF.

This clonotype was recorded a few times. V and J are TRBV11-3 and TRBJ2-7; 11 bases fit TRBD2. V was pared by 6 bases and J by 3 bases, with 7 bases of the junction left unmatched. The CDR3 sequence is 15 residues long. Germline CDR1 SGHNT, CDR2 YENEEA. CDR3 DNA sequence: TGTGCCAGCAGTTCCCGTAGCGGGAGGGACTACGAGCAGTACTTC. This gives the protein CASSSRSGRDYEQYF.

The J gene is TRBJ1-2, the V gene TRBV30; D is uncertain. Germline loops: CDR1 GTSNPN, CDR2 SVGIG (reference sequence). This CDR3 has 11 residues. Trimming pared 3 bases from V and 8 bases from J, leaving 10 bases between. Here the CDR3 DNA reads TGTGCCTGGAGAGTTGGGAGGGGCTACACCTTC. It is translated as CAWRVGRGYTF.

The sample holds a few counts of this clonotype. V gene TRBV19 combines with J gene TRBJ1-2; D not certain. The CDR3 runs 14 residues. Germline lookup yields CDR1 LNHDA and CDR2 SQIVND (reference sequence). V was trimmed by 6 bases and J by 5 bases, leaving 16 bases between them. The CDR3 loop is CASRLGGGPYGYTF. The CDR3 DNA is TGTGCCAGTAGATTGGGCGGAGGCCCGTATGGCTACACCTTC.

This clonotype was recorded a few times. DNA for the CDR3: TGTGCCAGCAGCGTAGGGGCCCCCCCGCGGGATACGCAGTATTTT. This translates into CASSVGAPPRDTQYF. The V gene is TRBV9, the J gene TRBJ2-3, with unresolved D. Germline values: CDR1 SGDLS, CDR2 YYNGEE. V gave up 0 bases and J gave up 6 bases, with 14 bases separating them. The CDR3 has 15 amino acids.

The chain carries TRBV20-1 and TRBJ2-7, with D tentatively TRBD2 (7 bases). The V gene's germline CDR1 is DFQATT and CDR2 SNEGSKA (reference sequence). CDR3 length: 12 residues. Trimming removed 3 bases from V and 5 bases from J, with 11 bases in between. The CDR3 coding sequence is TGCAGTGCTAGGGGGGGGGGCCACGAGCAGTACTTC. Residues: CSARGGGHEQYF.

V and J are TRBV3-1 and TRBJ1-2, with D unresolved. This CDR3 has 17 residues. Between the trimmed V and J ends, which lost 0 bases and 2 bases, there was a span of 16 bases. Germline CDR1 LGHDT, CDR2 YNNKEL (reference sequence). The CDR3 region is CASSQDLEGRPNYGYTF. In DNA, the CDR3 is TGTGCCAGCAGCCAAGATCTTGAGGGCAGACCCAACTATGGCTACACCTTC.

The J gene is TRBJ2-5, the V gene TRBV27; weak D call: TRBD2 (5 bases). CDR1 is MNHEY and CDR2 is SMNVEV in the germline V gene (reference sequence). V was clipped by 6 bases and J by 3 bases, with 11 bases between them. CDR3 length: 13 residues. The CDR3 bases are TGTGCCAGCAGCTCTTACGGGGAAGAGACCCAGTACTTC. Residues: CASSSYGEETQYF.

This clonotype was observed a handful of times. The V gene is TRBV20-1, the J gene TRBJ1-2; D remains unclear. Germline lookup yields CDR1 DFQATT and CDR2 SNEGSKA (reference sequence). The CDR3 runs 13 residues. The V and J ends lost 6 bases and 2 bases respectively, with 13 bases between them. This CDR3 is CSATPKANYGYTF. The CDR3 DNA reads TGCAGTGCGACGCCGAAGGCCAACTATGGCTACACCTTC.

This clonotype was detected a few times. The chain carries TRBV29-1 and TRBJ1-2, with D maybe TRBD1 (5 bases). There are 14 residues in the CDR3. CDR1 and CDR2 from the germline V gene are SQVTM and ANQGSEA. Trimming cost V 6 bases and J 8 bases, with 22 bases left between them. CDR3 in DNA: TGCAGCGTCGGGAGCAGGGTCGCGCGAACGGGCTACACCTTC. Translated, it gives CSVGSRVARTGYTF.

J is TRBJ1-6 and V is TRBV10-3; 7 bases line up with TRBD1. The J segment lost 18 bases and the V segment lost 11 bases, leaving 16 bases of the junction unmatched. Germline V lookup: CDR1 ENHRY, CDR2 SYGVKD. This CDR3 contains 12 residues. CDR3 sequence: CAAGGTERYRHF. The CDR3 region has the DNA TGTGCCGCGGGCGGGACAGAAAGATACCGCCACTTT.

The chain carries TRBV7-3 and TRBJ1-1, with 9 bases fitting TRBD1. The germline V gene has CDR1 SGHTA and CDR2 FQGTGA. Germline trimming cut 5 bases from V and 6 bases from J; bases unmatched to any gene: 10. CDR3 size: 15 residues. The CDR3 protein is CASSLEAQGASEAFF. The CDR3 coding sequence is TGTGCCAGCAGCCTTGAGGCACAGGGGGCCTCTGAAGCTTTCTTT.

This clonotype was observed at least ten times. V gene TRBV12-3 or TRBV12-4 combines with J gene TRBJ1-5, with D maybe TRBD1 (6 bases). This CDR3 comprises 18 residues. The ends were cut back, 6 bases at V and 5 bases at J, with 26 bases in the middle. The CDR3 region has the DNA TGTGCCAGCAGCCCTAGGGGGGATTTGGCAGTTTTCGATCAGCCCCAGCATTTT. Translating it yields CASSPRGDLAVFDQPQHF.

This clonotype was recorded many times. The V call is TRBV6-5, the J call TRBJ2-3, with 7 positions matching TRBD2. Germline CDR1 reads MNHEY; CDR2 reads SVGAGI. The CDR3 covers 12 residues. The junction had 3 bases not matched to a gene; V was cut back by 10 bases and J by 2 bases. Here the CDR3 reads CAIRDYTDTQYF. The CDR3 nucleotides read TGTGCCATCCGGGACTACACAGATACGCAGTATTTT.

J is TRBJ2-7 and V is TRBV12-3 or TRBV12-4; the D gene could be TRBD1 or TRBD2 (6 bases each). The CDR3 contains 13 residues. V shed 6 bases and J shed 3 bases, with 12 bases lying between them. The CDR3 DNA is TGTGCCAGCAGACCAGGAGGGGGCTACGAGCAGTACTTC. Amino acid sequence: CASRPGGGYEQYF.

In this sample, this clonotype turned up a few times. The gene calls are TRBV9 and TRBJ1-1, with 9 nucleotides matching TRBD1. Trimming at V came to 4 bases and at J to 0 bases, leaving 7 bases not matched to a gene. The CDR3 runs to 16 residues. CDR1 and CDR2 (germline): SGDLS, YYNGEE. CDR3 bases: TGTGCCAGCAGCACCGGGACAGGGATGTTGAACACTGAAGCTTTCTTT. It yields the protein CASSTGTGMLNTEAFF.

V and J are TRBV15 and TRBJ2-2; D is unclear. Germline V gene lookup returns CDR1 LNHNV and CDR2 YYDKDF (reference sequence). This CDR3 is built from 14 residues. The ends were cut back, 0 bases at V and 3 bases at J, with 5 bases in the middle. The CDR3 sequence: CATSRERDTGELFF. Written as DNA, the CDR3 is TGTGCCACCAGCAGAGAACGGGACACCGGGGAGCTGTTTTTT.